The 32 T cell receptor beta chains in this list originate from one sample, sequenced in a study of identical twins. Using its own MiXCR run on the 5' RACE reads, TCRdb lists one record per CDR3 protein. The sample includes about 480,000 distinct CDR3 sequences, 14% of them seen just once. These sequences were also reported in another study, on yellow fever vaccine responses in identical twins.

Sequenced: CD4+ T cells sorted from blood. The source of these receptors is a woman aged 18-29 years in good health.

In DNA form, the CDR3 reads TGCAGCGTTGCCCTGACAGGGGGAGGTAGGGAGACCCAGTACTTC. It is translated as CSVALTGGGRETQYF. The chain couples TRBV29-1 to TRBJ2-5, with 9 bases lining up with TRBD1. Germline CDR1 is SQVTM and CDR2 is ANQGSEA. J gave up 5 bases and V 4 bases, and 11 bases lay outside the gene matches. This CDR3 contains 15 residues. The whole variable domain, remainder taken from reference TRBV29-1 and TRBJ2-5, is SAVISQKPSRDICQRGTSLTIQCQVDSQVTMMFWYRQQPGQSLTLIATANQGSEATYESGFVIDKFPISRPNLTFSTLTVSNMSPEDSSIYLCSVALTGGGRETQYFGPGTRLLVL.

Comments on this clonotype: The junction does not match germline at one end; this may be a read error. This sequence joins TRBV7-2 and TRBJ2-3; TRBD1 aligns across 8 bases. There are 15 residues in the CDR3. Germline CDR1 and CDR2: SGHTA and FQGNSA. CDR3 loop: CASRREAGGTDTQYF. For the CDR3, the DNA is TGTGCCAGCAGGAGGGAGGCAGGGGGCACTGATACGCAGTATTTT.

This clonotype was seen repeatedly, ten times or more. The chain uses TRBV9 and TRBJ2-7; possibly TRBD2 for D (6 bases). This CDR3 has 14 amino acids. V was clipped by 0 bases and J by 3 bases, with 10 bases between them. Germline V gives CDR1 SGDLS, CDR2 YYNGEE. This CDR3 is CASSVAGGDYEQYF. Written as DNA, the CDR3 is TGTGCCAGCAGCGTAGCCGGCGGGGACTACGAGCAGTACTTC.

The chain couples TRBV15 to TRBJ2-5; tentatively, D is TRBD2 (6 bases). CDR3 length: 15 residues. Germline CDR1 is LNHNV and CDR2 is YYDKDF (reference sequence). With 0 bases removed from V and 7 bases from J, the gap between germline ends came to 15 bases. CDR3 coding DNA: TGTGCCACCAGCAGAGAACGTGCGGGGTCCAGGACCCAGTACTTC. Its translation is CATSRERAGSRTQYF.

This clonotype was picked up a small number of times. The chain combines TRBV10-3 with TRBJ2-1, with D unclear. CDR1 ENHRY and CDR2 SYGVKD come from the germline V gene. The V end was cut by 5 bases, the J end by 7 bases, with 6 bases between. The CDR3 contains 11 residues. The CDR3 DNA follows: TGTGCCATCAGTCTGGGTAATGAGCAGTTCTTC. Its protein is CAISLGNEQFF.

This clonotype was recorded a few times. This rearrangement joins TRBV7-9 to TRBJ2-5; no clear D. Trimming left V 1 base short and J 0 bases short, with 6 bases between. The CDR3 has 14 residues. From germline, CDR1 is SEHNR and CDR2 FQNEAQ (reference sequence). CDR3 amino acids: CASSLEGYQETQYF. CDR3 nucleotide sequence: TGTGCCAGCAGCTTAGAAGGGTACCAAGAGACCCAGTACTTC.

This sequence joins TRBV18 and TRBJ1-1; 7 positions match TRBD1. Germline loops: CDR1 KGHSH, CDR2 LQKENI. Germline trimming cut 3 bases from V and 11 bases from J; bases unmatched to any gene: 9. The CDR3 length is 13 residues. CDR3 loop: CASSPTTGSDAFF. The CDR3 nucleotides read TGTGCCAGCTCACCGACGACAGGGTCAGACGCTTTCTTT.

This chain connects TRBV3-1 to TRBJ2-7; D not certain. This CDR3 is built from 14 residues. V dropped 1 base and J dropped 7 bases, with 14 bases sitting between them. Germline CDR1 is LGHDT and CDR2 is YNNKEL (reference sequence). This chain's CDR3 is CASSQAVSWPEQYF. The CDR3 nucleotides read TGTGCCAGCAGCCAAGCGGTCAGTTGGCCAGAGCAGTACTTC.

This clonotype was counted at least ten times. The rearrangement links TRBV11-2 to TRBJ1-4; D is unclear. The germline CDR1 and CDR2 sequences are SGHAT and FQNNGV. The CDR3 covers 14 residues. The V end was cut by 1 base, the J end by 4 bases, with 7 bases between. The CDR3 loop reads CASSLAGFNEKLFF. In DNA, the CDR3 is TGTGCCAGCAGCTTAGCCGGGTTTAATGAAAAACTGTTTTTT.

This clonotype was recorded at least ten times. This chain joins TRBV6-4 and TRBJ2-2, with 10 positions matching TRBD1. The V segment lost 3 bases and the J segment 5 bases; nucleotides outside the gene matches: 9. This CDR3 has 17 amino acids. Germline-derived CDR1 and CDR2 are MRHNA and SNTAGT. This CDR3 reads CASSELSGTGATGELFF. CDR3 sequence (DNA): TGTGCCAGCAGTGAGCTTTCCGGGACAGGGGCAACCGGGGAGCTGTTTTTT.

The CDR3 region has the DNA TGTGCCAGCAGCTCCCGGACGACAGTCCCCGGGGAGCTGTTTTTT. Translated, it gives CASSSRTTVPGELFF. V is TRBV7-2 and J is TRBJ2-2, with D possibly matching TRBD1 (5 bases). This CDR3 spans 15 amino acids. CDR1 and CDR2 from the germline V gene are SGHTA and FQGNSA. The germline V and J ends were trimmed by 4 bases and 6 bases, with 15 bases remaining between them. Based on the CDR3 plus reference TRBV7-2 and TRBJ2-2, the full variable domain is GAGVSQSPSNKVTEKGKDVELRCDPISGHTALYWYRQSLGQGLEFLIYFQGNSAPDKSGLPSDRFSAERTGGSVSTLTIQRTQQEDSAVYLCASSSRTTVPGELFFGEGSRLTVL.

The chain uses TRBV11-2 and TRBJ2-3; D possibly uses TRBD1 or TRBD2 (6 bases each). In germline, CDR1 is SGHAT, CDR2 FQNNGV. V lost 6 bases, J lost 4 bases, and 17 bases lay in between. The CDR3 is 15 residues long. CDR3 sequence: CASSSGARPSDTQYF. In nucleotides, the CDR3 is TGTGCCAGCAGTTCGGGGGCCCGCCCCTCAGATACGCAGTATTTT.

This clonotype appeared a few times. The chain couples TRBV5-1 to TRBJ2-2; 7 nucleotides align to TRBD1. The CDR3 consists of 16 residues. The J segment lost 3 bases and the V segment lost 4 bases, leaving 9 bases of the junction unmatched. Germline loops: CDR1 SGHRS, CDR2 YFSETQ. Here the CDR3 DNA reads TGCGCCAGCAGCCCACACAGGGGTGGGGACACCGGGGAGCTGTTTTTT. Encoded protein: CASSPHRGGDTGELFF.

The J gene is TRBJ2-5, the V gene TRBV20-1; either TRBD1 or TRBD2 may fit D (5 bases each). This CDR3 has 15 amino acids. Trimming shortened V by 1 base and J by 1 base, and 13 bases separated the two germline ends. Germline V CDR1 and CDR2: DFQATT, SNEGSKA (reference sequence). The CDR3 bases are TGCAGTGCTAGAGGTGGGGGTGGGATCCAAGAGACCCAGTACTTC. Amino acids: CSARGGGGIQETQYF.

In DNA, the CDR3 is TGTGCCAGCAGCCACCTGGGGGGAGGTAATCAGCCCCAGCATTTT. Amino acids: CASSHLGGGNQPQHF. The chain links TRBV7-8 to TRBJ1-5; perhaps TRBD1 as D (5 bases). The CDR3 totals 15 residues. In germline, CDR1 is SGHVS, CDR2 FQNEAQ. With 5 bases removed from V and 4 bases from J, the gap between germline ends came to 15 bases. The complete variable domain, with remaining parts taken from reference TRBV7-8 and TRBJ1-5, reads GAGVSQSPRYKVAKRGQDVALRCDPISGHVSLFWYQQALGQGPEFLTYFQNEAQLDKSGLPSDRFFAERPEGSVSTLKIQRTQQEDSAVYLCASSHLGGGNQPQHFGDGTRLSIL.

V gene TRBV6-2 or TRBV6-3 combines with J gene TRBJ2-5; D is unresolved. Germline CDR1 reads MNHEY; CDR2 reads SVGEGT. Trimming left V 7 bases short and J 1 base short, with 10 bases between. CDR3 length equals 13 residues. The CDR3 nucleotides are TGTGCCAGCACCCCCGTACTCCAAGAGACCCAGTACTTC. Amino acid sequence: CASTPVLQETQYF.

This clonotype was observed a handful of times. V is TRBV6-2 or TRBV6-3 and J is TRBJ2-7; 9 bases are shared with TRBD2. The junction had 7 bases not matched to a gene; V was cut back by 5 bases and J by 2 bases. The CDR3 covers 15 residues. From germline, CDR1 is MNHEY and CDR2 SVGEGT. In nucleotides, the CDR3 is TGTGCCAGCAGTCCCATAGCGGGAGTGCCCTACGAGCAGTACTTC. It translates to CASSPIAGVPYEQYF.

The V and J genes are TRBV20-1 and TRBJ1-4; 9 nucleotides agree with TRBD1. Germline V gene sequence: CDR1 DFQATT, CDR2 SNEGSKA (reference sequence). The CDR3 length is 15 residues. V dropped 2 bases and J dropped 6; count of bases not matched to a gene: 7. This CDR3 is CSARPPGTGYEKLFF. DNA for the CDR3: TGCAGTGCTAGACCTCCCGGGACAGGGTATGAAAAACTGTTTTTT.

This clonotype was detected only a few times. CDR3 sequence: CSALLAGVSDTQYF. In DNA, the CDR3 is TGCAGTGCTTTACTAGCGGGAGTATCAGATACGCAGTATTTT. The V call is TRBV20-1, the J call TRBJ2-3; 11 nucleotides match TRBD2. The CDR3 runs 14 residues. The germline gives CDR1 DFQATT, CDR2 SNEGSKA (reference sequence). After removal of 5 bases from V and 4 bases from J, the junction contained 5 bases not matched to a gene.

The V gene is TRBV6-2 or TRBV6-3, the J gene TRBJ2-1; TRBD2 matches at 8 bases. Losses at the gene ends were 10 bases for V and 7 bases for J; bases not matched to a gene: 12. This CDR3 has 14 residues. CDR1 and CDR2 (germline): MNHEY, SVGEGT. In DNA, the CDR3 is TGTGCCATCCGGAGCGGGAGCTCAAGGAATGAGCAGTTCTTC. As protein: CAIRSGSSRNEQFF.

In its sample, this clonotype was seen a few times. This rearrangement joins TRBV6-1 to TRBJ2-5; 8 positions agree with TRBD1. The CDR3 length is 14 residues. From germline, CDR1 is MNHNS and CDR2 SASEGT. The ends lost 4 bases at V and 4 bases at J; junction bases unmatched: 5. This chain's CDR3 is CASSAAGGAETQYF. CDR3 bases: TGTGCCAGCAGTGCCGCAGGGGGCGCAGAGACCCAGTACTTC.

This clonotype has a handful of counts. The CDR3 spells CASSFGVGFGEPQHF. CDR3 coding DNA: TGTGCCAGCAGTTTCGGGGTGGGGTTCGGGGAGCCCCAGCATTTT. The chain uses TRBV12-3 or TRBV12-4 and TRBJ1-5; D uncertain. V was cut by 3 bases and J by 8 bases, with 17 bases left in between. The CDR3 runs 15 residues.

The chain is built from TRBV5-1 and TRBJ2-7, with 7 bases that match TRBD1. Trimming took 0 bases from V and 6 from J; bases not matched to a gene: 6. The germline gives CDR1 SGHRS, CDR2 YFSETQ. This CDR3 has 14 amino acids. The CDR3 DNA sequence: TGCGCCAGCAGCTTGGGAGACAGGGATTCCGAGCAGTACTTC. It yields the protein CASSLGDRDSEQYF.

The chain is built from TRBV20-1 and TRBJ2-3; D remains ambiguous. Trimming took 3 bases from V and 0 from J, leaving 10 bases between them. CDR1 DFQATT and CDR2 SNEGSKA come from the germline V gene (reference sequence). This CDR3 spans 14 amino acids. CDR3 region: CSASGGSSTDTQYF. CDR3 nucleotide sequence: TGCAGTGCTAGCGGTGGATCTAGCACAGATACGCAGTATTTT.

This chain uses TRBV4-3 with TRBJ2-7; the match to TRBD1 covers 10 bases. Per the germline V gene, CDR1 is LGHNA and CDR2 is YSLEER. J lost 7 bases, V lost 1 base, and 7 bases had no gene match. There are 15 residues in the CDR3. The CDR3 nucleotides read TGCGCCAGCAGCCAAGTCCAGGGACAGGGGTATGAGCAGTACTTC. Translation: CASSQVQGQGYEQYF.

The sample holds many counts of this clonotype. The chain carries TRBV7-2 and TRBJ1-2; 7 nucleotides align to TRBD1. Germline V gives CDR1 SGHTA, CDR2 FQGNSA. The CDR3 extends over 17 amino acids. The ends lost 1 base at V and 8 bases at J; junction bases unmatched: 16. CDR3 sequence: CASSLVARQGAPGGYTF. The CDR3 nucleotides read TGTGCCAGCAGCTTAGTCGCAAGACAGGGCGCCCCCGGAGGCTACACCTTC.

V gene TRBV2 combines with J gene TRBJ1-1; D is ambiguous. Trimming pared 6 bases from V and 1 base from J, leaving 9 bases between. Germline V gives CDR1 SNHLY, CDR2 FYNNEI. This CDR3 region has 13 residues. As DNA, the CDR3 is TGTGCCAGCAGCAAAACAGCGAACACTGAAGCTTTCTTT. This gives the protein CASSKTANTEAFF.

The genes are TRBV5-1 and TRBJ2-7; D is unclear. CDR3 length: 13 residues. Trimming cost V 7 bases and J 4 bases, with 15 bases left between them. The germline V gene has CDR1 SGHRS and CDR2 YFSETQ. The CDR3 loop reads CASRWAPVYEQYF. The CDR3 nucleotides read TGCGCCAGCCGCTGGGCCCCGGTTTACGAGCAGTACTTC.

This clonotype was counted only a few times. The V and J genes are TRBV21-1 and TRBJ2-7; the D call TRBD1 from the table was never checked on the DNA. TRBV21-1 is designated a pseudogene. The CDR3 runs 15 residues. In DNA, the CDR3 is TGTGCCAGCAGCAAAGGGGCGGGAGTCGCCTACGAGCAGTACTTC. Protein sequence: CASSKGAGVAYEQYF.

The genes are TRBV28 and TRBJ1-5; D gene unclear. From germline, CDR1 is MDHEN and CDR2 SYDVKM. The V and J ends lost 4 bases and 7 bases respectively, with 5 bases between them. The CDR3 runs to 11 residues. The CDR3 is CASSSVQPQHF. The CDR3, as DNA: TGTGCCAGCAGTTCCGTCCAGCCCCAGCATTTT.

The rearrangement joins TRBV9 to TRBJ1-2; D gene ambiguous. The ends were cut back, 0 bases at V and 2 bases at J, with 5 bases in the middle. The germline gives CDR1 SGDLS, CDR2 YYNGEE. The CDR3 is 13 amino acids. CDR3 coding DNA: TGTGCCAGCAGCGTAGACAGCAACTATGGCTACACCTTC. This codes for CASSVDSNYGYTF.

A few counts support this clonotype. This chain joins TRBV3-1 and TRBJ2-5, with 13 bases that match TRBD2. Germline V gene sequence: CDR1 LGHDT, CDR2 YNNKEL (reference sequence). With V trimmed by 6 bases and J by 3 bases, 7 bases remained unmatched. This CDR3 has 16 residues. The CDR3 sequence: CASSPGLAGAKETQYF. CDR3 nucleotide sequence: TGTGCCAGCAGTCCAGGACTAGCGGGGGCAAAAGAGACCCAGTACTTC.